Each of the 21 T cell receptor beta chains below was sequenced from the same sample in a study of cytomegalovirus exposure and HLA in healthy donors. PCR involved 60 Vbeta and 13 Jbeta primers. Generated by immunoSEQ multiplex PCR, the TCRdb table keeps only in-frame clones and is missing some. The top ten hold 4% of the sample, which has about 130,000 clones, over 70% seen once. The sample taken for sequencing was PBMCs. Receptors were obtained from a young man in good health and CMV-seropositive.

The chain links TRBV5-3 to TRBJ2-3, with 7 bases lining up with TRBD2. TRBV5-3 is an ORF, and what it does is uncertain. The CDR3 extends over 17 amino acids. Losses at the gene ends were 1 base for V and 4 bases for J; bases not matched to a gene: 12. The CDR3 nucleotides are TGTGCCAGAAGCTTGTTCAACCTGGCGGGAGCCTCAGATACGCAGTATTTT. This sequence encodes CARSLFNLAGASDTQYF.

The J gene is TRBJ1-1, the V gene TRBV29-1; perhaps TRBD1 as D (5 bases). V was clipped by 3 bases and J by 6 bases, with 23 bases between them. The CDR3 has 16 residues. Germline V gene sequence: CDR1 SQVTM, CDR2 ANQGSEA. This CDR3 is CSVDPRRRGSTSEAFF. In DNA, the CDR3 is TGCAGCGTTGATCCCCGGAGGCGGGGCTCCACCTCTGAAGCTTTCTTT.

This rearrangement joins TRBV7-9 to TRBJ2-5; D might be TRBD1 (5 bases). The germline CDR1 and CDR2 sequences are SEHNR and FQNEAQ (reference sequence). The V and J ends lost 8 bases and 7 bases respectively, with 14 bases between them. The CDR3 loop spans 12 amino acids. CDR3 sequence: CASHRGSGTQYF. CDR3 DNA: TGTGCCAGCCATAGGGGTTCTGGGACCCAGTACTTC.

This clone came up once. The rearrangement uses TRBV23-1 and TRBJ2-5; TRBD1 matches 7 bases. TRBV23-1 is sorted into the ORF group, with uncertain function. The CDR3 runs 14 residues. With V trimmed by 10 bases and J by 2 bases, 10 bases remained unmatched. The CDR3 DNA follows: TGCGCCAACAAAAAACCGGGACAGCAAGAGACCCAGTACTTC. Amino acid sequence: CANKKPGQQETQYF.

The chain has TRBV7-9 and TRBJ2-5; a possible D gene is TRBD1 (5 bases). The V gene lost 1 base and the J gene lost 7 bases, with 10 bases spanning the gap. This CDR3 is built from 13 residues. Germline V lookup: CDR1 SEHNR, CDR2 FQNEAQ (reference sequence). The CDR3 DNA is TGTGCCAGCAGCTTAGAGGGGTATGGGACCCAGTACTTC. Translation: CASSLEGYGTQYF.

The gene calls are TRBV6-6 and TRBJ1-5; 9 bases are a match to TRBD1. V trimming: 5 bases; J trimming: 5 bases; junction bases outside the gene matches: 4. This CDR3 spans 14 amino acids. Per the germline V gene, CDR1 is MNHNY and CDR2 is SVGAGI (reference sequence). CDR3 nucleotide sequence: TGTGCCAGCAGTCCTGGACAGGGGTATCAGCCCCAGCATTTT. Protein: CASSPGQGYQPQHF.

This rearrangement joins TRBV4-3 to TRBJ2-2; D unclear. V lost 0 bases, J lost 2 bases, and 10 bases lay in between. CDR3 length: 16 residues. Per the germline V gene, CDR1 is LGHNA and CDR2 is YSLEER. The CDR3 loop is CASSQDEAINTGELFF. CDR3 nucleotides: TGCGCCAGCAGCCAAGACGAGGCTATAAACACCGGGGAGCTGTTTTTT.

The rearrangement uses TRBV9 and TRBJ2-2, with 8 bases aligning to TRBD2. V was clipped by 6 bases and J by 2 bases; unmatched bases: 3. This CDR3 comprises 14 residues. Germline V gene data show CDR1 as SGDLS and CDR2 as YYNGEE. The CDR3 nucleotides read TGTGCCAGCACCAGCGGGAGAAACACCGGGGAGCTGTTTTTT. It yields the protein CASTSGRNTGELFF. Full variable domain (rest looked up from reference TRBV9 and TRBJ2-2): DSGVTQTPKHLITATGQRVTLRCSPRSGDLSVYWYQQSLDQGLQFLIQYYNGEERAKGNILERFSAQQFPDLHSELNLSSLELGDSALYFCASTSGRNTGELFFGEGSRLTVL.

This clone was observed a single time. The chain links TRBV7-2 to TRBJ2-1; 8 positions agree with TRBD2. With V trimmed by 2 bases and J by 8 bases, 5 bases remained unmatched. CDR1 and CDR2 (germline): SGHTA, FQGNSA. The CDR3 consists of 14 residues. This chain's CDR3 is CASSLKLAGHEQFF. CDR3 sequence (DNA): TGTGCCAGCAGCTTAAAGCTAGCGGGCCATGAGCAGTTCTTC.

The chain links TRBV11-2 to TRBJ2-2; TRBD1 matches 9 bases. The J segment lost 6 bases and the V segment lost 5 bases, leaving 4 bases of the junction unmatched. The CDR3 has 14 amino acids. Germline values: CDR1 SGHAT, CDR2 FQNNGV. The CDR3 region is CASSRDRVPGELFF. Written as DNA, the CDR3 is TGTGCCAGCAGCAGGGACAGGGTTCCCGGGGAGCTGTTTTTT. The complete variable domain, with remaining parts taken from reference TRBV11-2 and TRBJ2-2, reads EAGVAQSPRYKIIEKRQSVAFWCNPISGHATLYWYQQILGQGPKLLIQFQNNGVVDDSQLPKDRFSAERLKGVDSTLKIQPAKLEDSAVYLCASSRDRVPGELFFGEGSRLTVL.

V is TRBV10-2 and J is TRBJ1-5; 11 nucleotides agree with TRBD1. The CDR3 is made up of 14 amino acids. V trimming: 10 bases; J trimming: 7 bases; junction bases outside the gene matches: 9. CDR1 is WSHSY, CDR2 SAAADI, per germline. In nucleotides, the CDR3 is TGCGCCACCGGGACAGGGGGGTCGGAGCAGCCCCAGCATTTT. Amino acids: CATGTGGSEQPQHF.

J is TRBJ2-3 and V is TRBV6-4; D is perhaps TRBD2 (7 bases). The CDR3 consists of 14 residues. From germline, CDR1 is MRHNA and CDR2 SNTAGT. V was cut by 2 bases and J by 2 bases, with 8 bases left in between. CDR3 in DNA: TGTGCCAGCAGTGACGGGGGGGCCACAGATACGCAGTATTTT. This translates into CASSDGGATDTQYF.

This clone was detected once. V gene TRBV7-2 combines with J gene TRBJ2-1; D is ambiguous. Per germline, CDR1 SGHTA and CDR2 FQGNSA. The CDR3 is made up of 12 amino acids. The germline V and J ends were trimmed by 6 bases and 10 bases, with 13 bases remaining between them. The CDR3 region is CASSNQAWEQFF. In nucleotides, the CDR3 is TGTGCCAGCAGTAATCAGGCCTGGGAGCAGTTCTTC.

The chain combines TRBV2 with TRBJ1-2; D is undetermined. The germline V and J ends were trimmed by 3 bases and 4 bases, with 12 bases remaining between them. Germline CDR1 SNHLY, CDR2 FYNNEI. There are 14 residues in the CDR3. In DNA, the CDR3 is TGTGCCAGCAGTGACGTGGGAGACCCCTATGGCTACACCTTC. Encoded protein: CASSDVGDPYGYTF.

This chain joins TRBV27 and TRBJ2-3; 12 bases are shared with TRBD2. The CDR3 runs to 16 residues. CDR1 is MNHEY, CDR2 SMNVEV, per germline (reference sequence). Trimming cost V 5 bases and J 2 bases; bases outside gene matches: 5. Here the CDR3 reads CASSLTSGRTTDTQYF. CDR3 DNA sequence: TGTGCCAGCAGTCTCACTAGCGGGAGGACCACAGATACGCAGTATTTT.

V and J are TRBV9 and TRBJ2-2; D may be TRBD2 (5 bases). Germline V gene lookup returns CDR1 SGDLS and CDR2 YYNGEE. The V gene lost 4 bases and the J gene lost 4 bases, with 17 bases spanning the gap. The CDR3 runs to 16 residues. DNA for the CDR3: TGTGCCAGCAGCTCAAATGGACTGGGTATCACCGGGGAGCTGTTTTTT. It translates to CASSSNGLGITGELFF.

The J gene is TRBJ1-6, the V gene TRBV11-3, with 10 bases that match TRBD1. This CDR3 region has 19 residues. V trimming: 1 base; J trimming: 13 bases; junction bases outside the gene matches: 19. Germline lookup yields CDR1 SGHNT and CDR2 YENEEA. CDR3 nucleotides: TGTGCCAGCAGCTTAGGTAGGCAGGACAGGGGGTCTAAACGACCGCCCCTCCACTTT. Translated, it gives CASSLGRQDRGSKRPPLHF.

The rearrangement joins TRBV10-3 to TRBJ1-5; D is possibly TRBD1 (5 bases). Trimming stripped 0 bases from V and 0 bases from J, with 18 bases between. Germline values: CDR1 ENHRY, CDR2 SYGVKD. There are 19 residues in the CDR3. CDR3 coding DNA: TGTGCCATCAGTGAGTCGCTGGGGGTGGGGGGGTATAGCAATCAGCCCCAGCATTTT. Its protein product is CAISESLGVGGYSNQPQHF.

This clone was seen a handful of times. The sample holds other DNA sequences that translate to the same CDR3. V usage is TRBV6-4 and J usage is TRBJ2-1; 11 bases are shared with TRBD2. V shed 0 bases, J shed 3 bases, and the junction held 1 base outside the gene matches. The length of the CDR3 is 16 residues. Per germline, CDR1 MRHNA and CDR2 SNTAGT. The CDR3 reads CASSDSTSGDYNEQFF. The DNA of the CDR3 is TGTGCCAGCAGTGACTCGACTAGCGGGGACTACAATGAGCAGTTCTTC.

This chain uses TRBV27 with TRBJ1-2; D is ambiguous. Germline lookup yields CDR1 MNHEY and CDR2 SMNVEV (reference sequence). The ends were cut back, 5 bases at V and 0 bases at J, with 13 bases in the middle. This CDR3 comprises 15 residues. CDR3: CASSPRRIPNYGYTF. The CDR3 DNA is TGTGCCAGCAGTCCTAGACGGATTCCTAACTATGGCTACACCTTC.

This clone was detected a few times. CDR3 protein: CSATTGGSQPQHF. CDR3 DNA: TGCAGCGCGACGACAGGGGGCTCTCAGCCCCAGCATTTT. V usage is TRBV29-1 and J usage is TRBJ1-5, with 10 bases fitting TRBD1. The CDR3 has 13 residues. Germline V lookup: CDR1 SQVTM, CDR2 ANQGSEA. The V segment lost 7 bases and the J segment 6 bases; nucleotides outside the gene matches: 6.